Following are 9 T cell receptor beta chains from one sample sequenced in a study of blood T cell repertoires in COVID-19. Sequencing was performed with immunoSEQ multiplex PCR; in TCRdb, only in-frame clones are kept and a portion is missing. In the table there are 53,000 or so clones, about 87% of which are singletons. Material for sequencing was peripheral blood. The receptors were sampled from a man older than 75 with acute or convalescent COVID-19.

V and J are TRBV15 and TRBJ1-4; 8 bases line up with TRBD1. The CDR3 runs 15 residues. V trimming: 4 bases; J trimming: 8 bases; junction bases outside the gene matches: 9. Germline-derived CDR1 and CDR2 are LNHNV and YYDKDF (reference sequence). The CDR3 sequence is CATSTRTGLGEKLFF. CDR3 in DNA: TGTGCCACCAGCACCCGGACAGGGCTCGGGGAAAAACTGTTTTTT.

The gene calls are TRBV9 and TRBJ2-3; possible D gene TRBD1, 6 bases. Germline CDR1 SGDLS, CDR2 YYNGEE. V was clipped by 4 bases and J by 0 bases, with 18 bases between them. The CDR3 has 17 residues. CDR3 residues: CASSPRGGGSSTDTQYF. The CDR3 DNA follows: TGTGCCAGCAGCCCCAGGGGCGGCGGTTCTAGCACAGATACGCAGTATTTT.

This chain uses TRBV7-9 with TRBJ1-1; D is perhaps TRBD1 (5 bases). V gave up 2 bases and J gave up 7 bases, with 14 bases separating them. Germline V gene lookup returns CDR1 SEHNR and CDR2 FQNEAQ (reference sequence). The CDR3 has 14 residues. The CDR3 is CASSLFRGPHEAFF. The CDR3 bases are TGTGCCAGCAGCTTATTTAGGGGCCCCCATGAAGCTTTCTTT.

The table lists this clone with a count of one. This chain connects TRBV4-1 to TRBJ1-3, with D uncertain. Germline V gives CDR1 MGHRA, CDR2 YSYEKL. The CDR3 totals 17 residues. Trimming removed 1 base at V and 2 bases at J, with 15 bases between. As DNA, the CDR3 is TGCGCCAGCAGCCAAGCGCCGCCGGAGGGTACTGGAAACACCATATATTTT. Residues: CASSQAPPEGTGNTIYF.

This chain connects TRBV7-3 to TRBJ2-5; 8 bases agree with TRBD2. The CDR3 covers 13 residues. Germline CDR1 SGHTA, CDR2 FQGTGA. V gave up 4 bases and J gave up 7 bases; unmatched junction bases: 5. In DNA, the CDR3 is TGTGCCAGCAGCTCGGGACTAGGGGGGACCCAGTACTTC. Protein: CASSSGLGGTQYF.

This chain joins TRBV5-5 and TRBJ2-7, with unresolved D. Germline CDR1 is SGHKS and CDR2 is YYEKEE (reference sequence). The V gene lost 1 base and the J gene lost 3 bases, with 14 bases spanning the gap. The CDR3 totals 15 residues. DNA for the CDR3: TGTGCCAGCAGCTTGTCCCCAACTCCTAACTACGAGCAGTACTTC. Amino acid sequence: CASSLSPTPNYEQYF.

This chain links TRBV11-3 with TRBJ2-5; 8 bases match TRBD2. CDR3 length: 17 residues. CDR1 SGHNT and CDR2 YENEEA come from the germline V gene. Germline trimming cut 6 bases from V and 3 bases from J; bases unmatched to any gene: 15. CDR3 amino acids: CASSKRSVRGAEETQYF. The CDR3 nucleotides are TGTGCCAGCAGTAAGAGGTCGGTGCGGGGGGCGGAAGAGACCCAGTACTTC.

The chain is built from TRBV5-4 and TRBJ1-2, with a possible D match to TRBD1 (6 bases). This CDR3 has 13 residues. The V gene's germline CDR1 is SGHNT and CDR2 YYREEE (reference sequence). The V gene lost 0 bases and the J gene lost 7 bases, with 10 bases spanning the gap. The CDR3 DNA reads TGTGCCAGCAGCTTGGCAGGGGTGACTGGCTACACCTTC. This gives the protein CASSLAGVTGYTF.

The rearrangement uses TRBV7-8 and TRBJ1-5, with D perhaps TRBD1 (6 bases). V was shortened by 5 bases and J by 4 bases, with 15 bases between the two germline ends. The CDR3 extends over 15 amino acids. Germline V gene sequence: CDR1 SGHVS, CDR2 FQNEAQ. CDR3 loop: CASSLGGGGNQPQHF. The CDR3 DNA sequence: TGTGCCAGCAGCCTAGGTGGGGGCGGGAATCAGCCCCAGCATTTT. Supplemented by reference TRBV7-8 and TRBJ1-5, the full variable domain reads GAGVSQSPRYKVAKRGQDVALRCDPISGHVSLFWYQQALGQGPEFLTYFQNEAQLDKSGLPSDRFFAERPEGSVSTLKIQRTQQEDSAVYLCASSLGGGGNQPQHFGDGTRLSIL.